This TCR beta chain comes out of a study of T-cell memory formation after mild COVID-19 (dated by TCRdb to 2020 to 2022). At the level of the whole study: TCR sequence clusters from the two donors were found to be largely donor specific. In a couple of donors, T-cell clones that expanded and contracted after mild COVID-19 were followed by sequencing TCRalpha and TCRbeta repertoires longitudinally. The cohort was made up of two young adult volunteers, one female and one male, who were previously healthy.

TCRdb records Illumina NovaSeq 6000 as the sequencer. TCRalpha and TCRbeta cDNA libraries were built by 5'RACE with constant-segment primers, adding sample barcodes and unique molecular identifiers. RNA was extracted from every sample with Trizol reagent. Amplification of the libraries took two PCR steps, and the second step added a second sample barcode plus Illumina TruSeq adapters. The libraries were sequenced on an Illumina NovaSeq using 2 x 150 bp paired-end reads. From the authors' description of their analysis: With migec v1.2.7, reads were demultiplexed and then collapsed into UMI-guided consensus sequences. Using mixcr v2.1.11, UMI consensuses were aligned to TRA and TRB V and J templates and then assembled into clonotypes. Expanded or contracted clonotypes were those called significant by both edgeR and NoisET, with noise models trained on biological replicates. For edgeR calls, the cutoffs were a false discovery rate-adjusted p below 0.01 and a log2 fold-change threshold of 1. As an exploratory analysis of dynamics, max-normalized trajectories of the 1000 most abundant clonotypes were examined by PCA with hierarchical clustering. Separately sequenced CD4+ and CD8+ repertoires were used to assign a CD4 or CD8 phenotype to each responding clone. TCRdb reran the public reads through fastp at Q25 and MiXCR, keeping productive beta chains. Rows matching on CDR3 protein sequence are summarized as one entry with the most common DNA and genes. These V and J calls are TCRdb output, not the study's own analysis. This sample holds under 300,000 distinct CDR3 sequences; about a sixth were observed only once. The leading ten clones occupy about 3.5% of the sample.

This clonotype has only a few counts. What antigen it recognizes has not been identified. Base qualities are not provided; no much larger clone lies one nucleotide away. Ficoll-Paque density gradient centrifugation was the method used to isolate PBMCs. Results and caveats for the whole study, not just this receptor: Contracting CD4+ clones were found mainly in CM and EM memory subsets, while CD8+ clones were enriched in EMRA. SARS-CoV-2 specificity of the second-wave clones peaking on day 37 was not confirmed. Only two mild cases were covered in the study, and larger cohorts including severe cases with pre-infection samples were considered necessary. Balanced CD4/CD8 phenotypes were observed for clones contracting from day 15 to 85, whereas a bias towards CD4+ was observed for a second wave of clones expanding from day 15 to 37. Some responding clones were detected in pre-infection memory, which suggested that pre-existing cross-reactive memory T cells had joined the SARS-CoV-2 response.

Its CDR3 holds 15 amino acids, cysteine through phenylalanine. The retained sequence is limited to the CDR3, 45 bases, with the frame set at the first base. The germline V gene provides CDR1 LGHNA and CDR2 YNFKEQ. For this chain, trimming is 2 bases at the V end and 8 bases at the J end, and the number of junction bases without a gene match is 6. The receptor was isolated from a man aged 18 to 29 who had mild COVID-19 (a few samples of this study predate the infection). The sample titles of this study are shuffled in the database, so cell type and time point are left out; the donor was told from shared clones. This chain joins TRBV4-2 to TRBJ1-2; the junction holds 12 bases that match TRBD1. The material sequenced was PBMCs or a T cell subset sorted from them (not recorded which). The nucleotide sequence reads TGTGCCAGCAGCCAACCGGGACAGGGGGCGGGAGGCTACACCTTC. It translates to CASSQPGQGAGGYTF.